This T cell receptor beta chain was obtained from a study of T-cell reconstitution after alpha-beta-depleted transplantation in children. Overall study findings and caveats: The authors attributed T-cell counts and diversity one year after transplant mostly to newly produced T cells. Several patients had high TCRbeta diversity at day 60; it came from surviving recipient T cells and thymic progenitors.

The TCRbeta library was prepared with unique molecular identifiers. A single record per CDR3 protein comes from TCRdb applying MiXCR to the PCR reads. Of about 980,000 distinct CDR3 sequences in the sample, roughly 31% were seen once. As for this clonotype: Its target is not known.

CDR1 is SQVTM, CDR2 ANQGSEA, per germline. This CDR3 contains 14 residues. The junction had 7 bases not matched to a gene; V was cut back by 6 bases and J by 1 base. The receptor was derived from a boy in the first two years of life who had a stem cell transplant for SCID, so the T cells may come from the graft donor. The V and J genes are TRBV29-1 and TRBJ2-3, with 7 bases identical to TRBD1. The sample in question was PBMCs, mostly from graft donor cells, obtained 360 days after TCRalphabeta/CD19-depleted stem cell transplant. In nucleotides, the CDR3 is TGCAGCGTCGGACAGGTCCTTCGCACAGATACGCAGTATTTT. Amino acid sequence: CSVGQVLRTDTQYF.